Below are 6 T cell receptor beta chains sequenced from a single sample in a study of regulatory T cells in long-lasting Graves disease. Time point: newly diagnosed GD, antithyroid drugs for less than 3 months. Construction of the TCR library relied on RNA isolated from PBMCs. Libraries of TCR beta came from iRepertoire HTBI primers plus Arm-PCR of CDR3 regions. TCRdb analysed the multiplex PCR reads with MiXCR anew, one entry per CDR3 protein. The table records about 350,000 distinct CDR3 sequences, over 15% of them present only once. The same sample was also studied in work on T cells in Graves' hyperthyroidism and ophthalmopathy.

The sequencing used peripheral blood mononuclear cells (PBMCs), collected at new diagnosis, from a patient treated with antithyroid drugs. Receptors originate from a man aged 35 to 55 with Graves disease.

This clonotype was recorded many times. The V gene is TRBV5-5, the J gene TRBJ2-3, with unresolved D. CDR1 and CDR2 from the germline V gene are SGHKS and YYEKEE (reference sequence). The germline V and J ends were trimmed by 2 bases and 3 bases, with 10 bases remaining between them. The CDR3 has 14 residues. Written as DNA, the CDR3 is TGTGCCAGCAGCTTTTTCAGTATGACAGATACGCAGTATTTT. This translates into CASSFFSMTDTQYF.

The sample holds a few counts of this clonotype. This chain uses TRBV12-3 or TRBV12-4 with TRBJ1-2; TRBD1 matches 8 bases. With V trimmed by 6 bases and J by 6 bases, 6 bases remained unmatched. The length of the CDR3 is 13 residues. The CDR3 is CASSPDRVDGYTF. The CDR3 DNA reads as TGTGCCAGCAGCCCGGACAGGGTGGATGGCTACACCTTC.

This clonotype was counted at least ten times. The V gene is TRBV9, the J gene TRBJ1-5; 9 bases are shared with TRBD1. In germline, CDR1 is SGDLS, CDR2 YYNGEE. V gave up 4 bases and J gave up 5 bases; unmatched junction bases: 7. The CDR3 runs to 15 residues. The CDR3, as DNA: TGTGCCAGCAGCCCCTCGGGACAGGGTTATCAGCCCCAGCATTTT. It translates to CASSPSGQGYQPQHF.

This clonotype was seen ten or more times. This chain uses TRBV27 with TRBJ1-2, with D possibly being TRBD1 (6 bases). Trimming left V 5 bases short and J 6 bases short, with 16 bases between. This CDR3 has 14 residues. Germline V gives CDR1 MNHEY, CDR2 SMNVEV (reference sequence). The CDR3 spells CASSRAGGLNGYTF. The DNA for the CDR3 is TGTGCCAGCAGTCGAGCCGGGGGGCTGAATGGCTACACCTTC.

V and J are TRBV7-2 and TRBJ2-3, with 9 bases aligning to TRBD2. The CDR3 totals 17 residues. The germline V gene encodes CDR1 SGHTA and CDR2 FQGNSA. The V segment lost 1 base and the J segment 8 bases; nucleotides outside the gene matches: 13. CDR3 in DNA: TGTGCCAGCAGCTTAGAGGGGGGGACTAGCACGCTTAGTACGCAGTATTTT. This encodes CASSLEGGTSTLSTQYF.

DNA of the CDR3: TGTGCCAGCAGTTTATCGGGGACCCACCTTGGTTCACCCCTCCACTTT. Translating it yields CASSLSGTHLGSPLHF. The rearrangement joins TRBV7-9 to TRBJ1-6; possible D gene TRBD1, 5 bases. V lost 6 bases, J lost 9 bases, and 21 bases lay in between. The CDR3 runs to 16 residues. CDR1 is SEHNR and CDR2 is FQNEAQ in the germline V gene (reference sequence).